These 8 T cell receptor beta chains share one sample of origin, sequenced in a study of blood T cell repertoires in COVID-19. Here immunoSEQ multiplex PCR was the method, and the copy in TCRdb shows in-frame clones only, minus some. The sample records 50,000 to 60,000 clones, 89% being singletons. Sequencing was carried out using peripheral blood. These receptors were taken from a man aged 60 to 75 with acute or convalescent COVID-19.

The J gene is TRBJ1-1, the V gene TRBV24-1; possibly TRBD1 for D (6 bases). The V end lost 7 bases, the J end lost 3 bases, and 11 bases lay between the germline ends. Germline V gives CDR1 KGHDR, CDR2 SFDVKD. There are 13 residues in the CDR3. CDR3 protein: CATSQRGYTEAFF. CDR3 bases: TGTGCCACCAGCCAAAGGGGGTACACTGAAGCTTTCTTT.

The chain carries TRBV5-4 and TRBJ1-2; 10 bases map to TRBD1. The CDR3 spans 15 residues. Germline CDR1 reads SGHNT; CDR2 reads YYREEE (reference sequence). The V and J ends lost 3 bases and 8 bases, in that order; junction bases with no gene match: 10. CDR3 loop: CASSSPGQGFSGYTF. The DNA for the CDR3 is TGTGCCAGCAGCTCACCGGGACAGGGGTTTTCGGGCTACACCTTC.

The chain has TRBV29-1 and TRBJ1-2, with 7 positions matching TRBD1. V lost 0 bases, J lost 4 bases, and 8 bases stayed unmatched. Germline assignment: CDR1 SQVTM and CDR2 ANQGSEA. CDR3 length: 15 residues. DNA for the CDR3: TGCAGCGTTGAAGAATCGACAGGGCGTAGCTATGGCTACACCTTC. It translates to CSVEESTGRSYGYTF.

This clone occurred once. The chain employs TRBV24-1 and TRBJ2-1; 9 nucleotides align to TRBD2. Trimming at V came to 3 bases and at J to 5 bases, leaving 4 bases not matched to a gene. The CDR3 is 15 residues long. Germline V gives CDR1 KGHDR, CDR2 SFDVKD. The CDR3 sequence is CATSDPSGGHNEQFF. In DNA, the CDR3 is TGTGCCACCAGTGATCCCAGCGGGGGGCACAATGAGCAGTTCTTC.

This clone was seen once. The chain has TRBV5-1 and TRBJ1-1; 8 bases are a match to TRBD1. Germline values: CDR1 SGHRS, CDR2 YFSETQ. The CDR3 contains 14 residues. The trim removed 7 bases at V and 1 base at J, leaving 6 bases unmatched. The CDR3 protein is CASGTDRGNTEAFF. The DNA of the CDR3 is TGCGCCAGCGGGACAGACAGGGGGAACACTGAAGCTTTCTTT.

The CDR3 sequence: CASSLVGAGTTGELFF. CDR3 nucleotide sequence: TGTGCCAGCAGCTTGGTGGGCGCGGGTACCACCGGGGAGCTGTTTTTT. The chain links TRBV5-6 to TRBJ2-2, with D maybe TRBD2 (5 bases). The germline CDR1 and CDR2 sequences are SGHDT and YYEEEE. The length of the CDR3 is 16 residues. Trimming removed 0 bases at V and 4 bases at J, with 13 bases between. Variable domain in full (rest from reference TRBV5-6 and TRBJ2-2): DAGVTQSPTHLIKTRGQQVTLRCSPKSGHDTVSWYQQALGQGPQFIFQYYEEEERQRGNFPDRFSGHQFPNYSSELNVNALLLGDSALYLCASSLVGAGTTGELFFGEGSRLTVL.

The J gene is TRBJ1-1, the V gene TRBV6-1, with D maybe TRBD1 (5 bases). V was pared by 0 bases and J by 6 bases, with 14 bases between. The CDR3 length is 15 residues. Germline assignment: CDR1 MNHNS and CDR2 SASEGT. The CDR3 protein is CASSEAESGLPEAFF. In DNA, the CDR3 is TGTGCCAGCAGTGAAGCAGAGTCAGGGCTCCCTGAAGCTTTCTTT.

The V gene is TRBV5-1, the J gene TRBJ1-6; no clear D. Trimming shortened V by 0 bases and J by 9 bases, and 19 bases separated the two germline ends. This CDR3 spans 17 amino acids. Germline values: CDR1 SGHRS, CDR2 YFSETQ. The CDR3 DNA is TGCGCCAGCAGCTTGGTTCCCGTGACTCAAGTCGGTTCACCCCTCCACTTT. Translating gives CASSLVPVTQVGSPLHF.